Following are 14 T cell receptor beta chains from one sample sequenced in a study of chemoradiotherapy in HPV16-positive cancers. Data came from immunoSEQ multiplex PCR; TCRdb stores just in-frame clones and leaves some out. The sample includes about 68,000 clones, about 88% of them seen just once. The sample in question was blood, obtained from a patient who underwent chemoradiotherapy. Receptor source: a human donor with HPV-associated anogenital cancer.

The chain couples TRBV10-2 to TRBJ2-3; TRBD2 is a possible D gene (5 bases). CDR3 length: 14 amino acids. Germline-derived CDR1 and CDR2 are WSHSY and SAAADI. The V end lost 3 bases, the J end lost 3 bases, and 10 bases lay between the germline ends. The CDR3 sequence: CASSDRGSTDTQYF. CDR3 sequence (DNA): TGCGCCAGCAGTGACCGGGGATCAACAGATACGCAGTATTTT.

The CDR3, as DNA: TGTGCCAGCAGTTTTCTCTTTACCAGAGGGGGTCAAGGTCCAGATACGCAGTATTTT. Protein: CASSFLFTRGGQGPDTQYF. The chain employs TRBV28 and TRBJ2-3, with a tentative D call TRBD1 (6 bases). The CDR3 is 19 residues long. The germline CDR1 and CDR2 sequences are MDHEN and SYDVKM. V was shortened by 3 bases and J by 4 bases, with 26 bases between the two germline ends.

In DNA, the CDR3 is TGTGCCAGCTCACCAGACACCTCGCGGAACTATGGCTACACCTTC. It encodes CASSPDTSRNYGYTF. The J gene is TRBJ1-2, the V gene TRBV18; D call uncertain. V gave up 2 bases and J gave up 2 bases, with 12 bases separating them. Germline assignment: CDR1 KGHSH and CDR2 LQKENI. This CDR3 spans 15 amino acids. Combining the CDR3 with reference TRBV18 and TRBJ1-2 gives the whole variable domain NAGVMQNPRHLVRRRGQEARLRCSPMKGHSHVYWYRQLPEEGLKFMVYLQKENIIDESGMPKERFSAEFPKEGPSILRIQQVVRGDSAAYFCASSPDTSRNYGYTFGSGTRLTVV.

The chain joins TRBV19 to TRBJ1-2, with D possibly being TRBD1 (5 bases). The CDR3 contains 13 residues. CDR1 and CDR2 from the germline V gene are LNHDA and SQIVND (reference sequence). The germline V and J ends were trimmed by 9 bases and 1 base, with 12 bases remaining between them. CDR3 loop: CASKGRNNYGYTF. The CDR3 DNA reads as TGTGCCAGCAAGGGACGGAATAACTATGGCTACACCTTC.

The chain combines TRBV5-6 with TRBJ1-1, with 8 bases aligning to TRBD1. Germline V gene lookup returns CDR1 SGHDT and CDR2 YYEEEE. J was trimmed by 6 bases and V by 2 bases; bases with no gene match: 6. The CDR3 spans 14 residues. CDR3 loop: CASSFGDRIAEAFF. CDR3 sequence (DNA): TGTGCCAGCAGCTTCGGGGACAGGATCGCTGAAGCTTTCTTT.

This clone was observed a single time. The chain has TRBV7-9 and TRBJ1-2; 7 positions match TRBD1. In germline, CDR1 is SEHNR, CDR2 FQNEAQ (reference sequence). This CDR3 has 15 amino acids. With 2 bases clipped from V and 5 bases from J, the junction kept 8 bases outside the gene matches. This chain's CDR3 is CASSLSGTGAYGYTF. The CDR3, as DNA: TGTGCCAGCAGCTTATCCGGTACAGGGGCTTATGGCTACACCTTC.

The chain links TRBV7-2 to TRBJ1-1; 7 positions match TRBD1. CDR1 is SGHTA and CDR2 is FQGNSA in the germline V gene. The CDR3 extends over 15 amino acids. The junction had 6 bases not matched to a gene; V was cut back by 4 bases and J by 1 base. The CDR3 nucleotides read TGTGCCAGCAGCTCACGACAGGGTTGGAACACTGAAGCTTTCTTT. Translating it yields CASSSRQGWNTEAFF.

The chain has TRBV15 and TRBJ2-7; D not resolved. Trimming removed 1 base from V and 2 bases from J, with 9 bases in between. From germline, CDR1 is LNHNV and CDR2 YYDKDF (reference sequence). The CDR3 is 14 amino acids. CDR3 sequence: CATSRGSTTYEQYF. CDR3 DNA sequence: TGTGCCACCAGCAGAGGTAGCACGACCTACGAGCAGTACTTC.

The rearrangement uses TRBV29-1 and TRBJ2-2, with 8 positions matching TRBD1. The CDR3 is made up of 14 amino acids. Germline assignment: CDR1 SQVTM and CDR2 ANQGSEA. V shed 6 bases and J 0 bases; nucleotides not matched to a gene: 3. The CDR3 DNA is TGCAGCGTGGGACAGGCCGCGAACACCGGGGAGCTGTTTTTT. It translates to CSVGQAANTGELFF.

The chain recombines TRBV27 with TRBJ2-2, with 7 bases lining up with TRBD2. The V segment lost 8 bases and the J segment 1 base; nucleotides outside the gene matches: 10. Germline V gives CDR1 MNHEY, CDR2 SMNVEV (reference sequence). CDR3 length equals 16 residues. This CDR3 is CASSTLGRGNTGELFF. The CDR3 DNA follows: TGTGCCAGCTCAACTCTGGGGAGGGGGAACACCGGGGAGCTGTTTTTT.

The chain recombines TRBV9 with TRBJ2-1, with 7 bases fitting TRBD2. Germline CDR1 SGDLS, CDR2 YYNGEE. V was pared by 4 bases and J by 6 bases, with 10 bases of the junction left unmatched. There are 15 residues in the CDR3. The CDR3 region has the DNA TGTGCCAGCAGCCCCCGGGACTATCCTAGCAATGAGCAGTTCTTC. Translated, it gives CASSPRDYPSNEQFF.

The rearrangement uses TRBV23-1 and TRBJ2-7, with TRBD2 as a possible D gene (6 bases). TRBV23-1 is known as an ORF, though its function is uncertain. V shed 0 bases and J shed 10 bases, with 10 bases lying between them. The CDR3 is 12 amino acids. DNA for the CDR3: TGCGCCAGCAGTCAATCGAGGAGGGGACAGTACTTC. Translation: CASSQSRRGQYF.

This chain joins TRBV4-1 and TRBJ2-3; 9 bases are shared with TRBD2. Germline trimming cut 4 bases from V and 6 bases from J; bases unmatched to any gene: 20. This CDR3 region has 19 residues. From germline, CDR1 is MGHRA and CDR2 YSYEKL. In DNA, the CDR3 is TGCGCCAGCAGCCCCTCCTCGGGGGCTAGCGGGGTCCTAGGGGATACGCAGTATTTT. Protein sequence: CASSPSSGASGVLGDTQYF.

The gene calls are TRBV5-1 and TRBJ2-1; D ambiguous. Germline values: CDR1 SGHRS, CDR2 YFSETQ. The CDR3 covers 14 residues. Trimming took 4 bases from V and 4 from J, leaving 12 bases between them. The CDR3 reads CASSRDTTYNEQFF. DNA for the CDR3: TGCGCCAGCAGCCGCGACACCACGTACAATGAGCAGTTCTTC.